This TCR beta chain is from a study of T-cell memory formation after mild COVID-19. Study-wide points: Whether second-wave clones peaking at day 37 were SARS-CoV-2 specific went unconfirmed.

This clonotype occurred a few times. Its matching antigen is unknown. Via MiXCR, TCRdb re-called the 5' RACE reads, giving one row per CDR3 protein. Of about 360,000 distinct CDR3 sequences in the sample, around 15% are singletons; the top ten hold under 25%. V lost 5 bases, J lost 2 bases, and 7 bases stayed unmatched. The CDR3 totals 16 residues. Germline CDR1 is SGHTA and CDR2 is FQGNSA. The receptor's source is a young man who had mild COVID-19 (a few samples of this study predate the infection). Cell type and time point are not known. The gene calls are TRBV7-2 and TRBJ2-5; 11 bases fit TRBD1. The sample was PBMCs or a T cell subset sorted from them (not recorded which). Written as DNA, the CDR3 is TGTGCCAGCAGCCATCGGACAGGGGGCAGGCAAGAGACCCAGTACTTC. Protein sequence: CASSHRTGGRQETQYF.